This TCR beta chain derives from a study of T cell responses to AZD1222 COVID-19 vaccine. The study's findings and limits: Spike-specific TCR breadth and depth grew following two AZD1222 doses. The sample set comprised mostly white British donors with more females, and clonal diversity was possibly underestimated. Only a handful of AZD1222 recipients, several in all, had baseline seropositivity.

A remark on this clone: Its antigen is undetermined.

The V gene lost 3 bases and the J gene lost 9 bases, with 16 bases spanning the gap. The CDR3 runs 13 residues. Germline V gene lookup returns CDR1 DFQATT and CDR2 SNEGSKA (reference sequence). Some clones are missing from TCRdb's copy, which holds only in-frame ones; the method was immunoSEQ multiplex PCR. The sample consists of 120,000 to 150,000 clones, approximately 91% of them appearing once. The V gene is TRBV20-1, the J gene TRBJ2-3; possible D gene TRBD2, 6 bases. The sample in question was peripheral blood, obtained 28 days after the second AZD1222 dose. The receptor was isolated from an adult who received the AZD1222 COVID-19 vaccine. CDR3 DNA: TGCAGTGCTAGTTTTCGAGGTCGGGAGACGCAGTATTTT. Translation: CSASFRGRETQYF.